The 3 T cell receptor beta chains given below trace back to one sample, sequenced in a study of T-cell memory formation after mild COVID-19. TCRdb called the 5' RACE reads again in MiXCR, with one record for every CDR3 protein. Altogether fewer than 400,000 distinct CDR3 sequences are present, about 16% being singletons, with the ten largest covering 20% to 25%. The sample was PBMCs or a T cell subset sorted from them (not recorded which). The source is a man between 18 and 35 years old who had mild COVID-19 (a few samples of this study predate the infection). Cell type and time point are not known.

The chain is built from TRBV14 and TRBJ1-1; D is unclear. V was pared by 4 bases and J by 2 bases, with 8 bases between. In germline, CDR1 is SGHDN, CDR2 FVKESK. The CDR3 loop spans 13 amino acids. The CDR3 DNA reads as TGTGCCAGCAGCCGGAGCCCAAACACTGAAGCTTTCTTT. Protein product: CASSRSPNTEAFF.

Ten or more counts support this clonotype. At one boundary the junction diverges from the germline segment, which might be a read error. The CDR3 protein is CASSLDPNTEAFF. CDR3 in DNA: TGTGCCAGCAGCCTGGACCCGAACACTGAAGCTTTCTTT. The chain couples TRBV5-1 to TRBJ1-1; no clear D. CDR3 size: 13 residues. Looked up from germline, CDR1 is SGHRS and CDR2 is YFSETQ.

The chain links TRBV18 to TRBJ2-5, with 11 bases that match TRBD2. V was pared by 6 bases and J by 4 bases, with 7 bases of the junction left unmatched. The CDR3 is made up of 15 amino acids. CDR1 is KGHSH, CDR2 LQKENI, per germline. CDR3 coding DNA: TGTGCCAGCTCCCTACGGACTAGCGGGTCAGAGACCCAGTACTTC. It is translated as CASSLRTSGSETQYF. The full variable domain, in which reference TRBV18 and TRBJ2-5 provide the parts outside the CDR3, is NAGVMQNPRHLVRRRGQEARLRCSPMKGHSHVYWYRQLPEEGLKFMVYLQKENIIDESGMPKERFSAEFPKEGPSILRIQQVVRGDSAAYFCASSLRTSGSETQYFGPGTRLLVL.